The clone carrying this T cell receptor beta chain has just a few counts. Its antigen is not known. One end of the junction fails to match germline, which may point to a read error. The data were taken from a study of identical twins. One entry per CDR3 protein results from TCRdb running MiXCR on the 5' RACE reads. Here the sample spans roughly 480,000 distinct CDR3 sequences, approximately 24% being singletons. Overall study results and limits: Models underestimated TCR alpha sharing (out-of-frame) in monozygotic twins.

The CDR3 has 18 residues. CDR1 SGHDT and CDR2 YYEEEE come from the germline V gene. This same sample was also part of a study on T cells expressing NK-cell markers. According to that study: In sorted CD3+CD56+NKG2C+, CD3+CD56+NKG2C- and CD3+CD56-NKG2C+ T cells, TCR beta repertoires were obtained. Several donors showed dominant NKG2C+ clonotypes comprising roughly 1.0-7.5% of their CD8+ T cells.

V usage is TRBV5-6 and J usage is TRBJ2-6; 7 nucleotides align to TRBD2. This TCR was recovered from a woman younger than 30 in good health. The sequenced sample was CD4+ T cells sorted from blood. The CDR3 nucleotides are TGTGCCAGCAGCTTGATTAAGGGAGGGGTCTCTAGGGCCAACGTCCTGACTTTC. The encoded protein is CASSLIKGGVSRANVLTF.